This T cell receptor (beta chain) derives from a study of blood T cell repertoires in COVID-19 (TCRdb year 2020). Study-wide context: Collaborator samples came from the United States, Italy and Spain and covered acute and convalescent phases of COVID-19. HLA class I and class II types, where available, came from metadata supplied by the sample provider rather than from assay-based typing. A de-identified subject ID, COVID-19 status, age in years and sex were almost always included in the sample metadata. Subjects who had been exposed to COVID-19, were actively infected with it, or had recovered from it provided the deeply sampled blood TCRbeta repertoires that made up the dataset. The prospective study material was composed of cDNA or gDNA derived from T cells, B-cell-depleted T cells, or PBMCs. A freely available public database, intended as a resource for researchers studying the immune response to SARS-CoV-2, is where the repertoires were released. The samples were drawn from two sources: the first 160 participants of the ongoing ImmuneRACE study, and 950 to 1,500 subjects contributed by 6 global collaborators. The study at large found these results: The quantity of clinical and demographic metadata differed by source and by participant and was supplied without curation.

In the case of this clone: Its antigen is not yet known. No qualities accompany the bases; no much larger clone lies one base away.

TCRbeta CDR3 regions were amplified from genomic DNA by means of the immunoSEQ Assay, a bias-controlled multiplex PCR. In the paper's pipeline: The number of nucleated cells in each sample was estimated by amplification of reference gene primers within the assay. To quantify the absolute abundance of each unique TCRbeta CDR3 rearrangement, sequence reads were collapsed and filtered. Productive Simpson clonality was computed per sample as the square root of Simpson's diversity index over productive rearrangements. This immuneACCESS table, as held by TCRdb, lists in-frame sequences with V and J called but not all clones. Of the missing ones, under half trace to an unresolved V gene in checked studies; the others have no known cause. The D gene and trimming were derived from the DNA, and the V and J assignments and clone size from that table. This sample is represented by over 85,000 clones; more than 85% of them were singletons. Under 6% of the sample lies in the top ten.

The germline V gene (reference sequence) supplies CDR1 LGHDT and CDR2 YNNKEL. There are 16 amino acids in the CDR3, from cysteine to phenylalanine inclusive. Solely the CDR3 DNA is kept, with 48 bases framed from the first base. The V end loses 4 bases and the J end loses 5 bases, and a stretch of 20 bases separates them. The collaborating institutions used their own protocols to collect whole blood in K2EDTA tubes. For TCRbeta analysis, collaborator samples were shipped as frozen whole blood, as isolated PBMCs, or as DNA extracted from either sample type. The origin of this receptor is a man between 40 and 49 years old with acute or convalescent COVID-19. The sequenced sample consisted of peripheral blood. The sequence joins TRBV3-1 (or the pseudogene TRBV3-2) to TRBJ1-1, with a weak D call of TRBD1 (6 bases match). CDR3 reads: CASSPPTGGAGTEAFF. The nucleotide sequence is given as TGTGCCAGCAGCCCTCCGACGGGGGGCGCGGGGACTGAAGCTTTCTTT.